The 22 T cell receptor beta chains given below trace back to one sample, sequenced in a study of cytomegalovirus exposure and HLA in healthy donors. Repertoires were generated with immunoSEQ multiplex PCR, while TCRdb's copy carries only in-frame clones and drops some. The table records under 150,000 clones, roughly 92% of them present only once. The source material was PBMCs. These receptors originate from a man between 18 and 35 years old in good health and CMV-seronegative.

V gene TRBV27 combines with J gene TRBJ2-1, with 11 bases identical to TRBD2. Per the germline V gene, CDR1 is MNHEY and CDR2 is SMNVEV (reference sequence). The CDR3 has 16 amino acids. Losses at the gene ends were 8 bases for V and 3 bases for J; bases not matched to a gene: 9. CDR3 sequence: CASGLGTSGSYNEQFF. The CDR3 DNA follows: TGTGCCAGCGGTCTTGGGACTAGCGGAAGCTACAATGAGCAGTTCTTC.

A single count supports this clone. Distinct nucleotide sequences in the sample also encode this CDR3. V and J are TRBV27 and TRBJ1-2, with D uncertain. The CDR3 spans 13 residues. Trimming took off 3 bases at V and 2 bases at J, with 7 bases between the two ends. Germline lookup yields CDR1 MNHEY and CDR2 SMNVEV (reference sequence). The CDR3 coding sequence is TGTGCCAGCAGTTTTTCCAGGAACTATGGCTACACCTTC. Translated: CASSFSRNYGYTF.

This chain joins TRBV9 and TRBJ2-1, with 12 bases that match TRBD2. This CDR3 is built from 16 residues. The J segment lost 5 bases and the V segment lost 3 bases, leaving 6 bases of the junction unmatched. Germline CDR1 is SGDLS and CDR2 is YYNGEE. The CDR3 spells CASSGQTSGGNNEQFF. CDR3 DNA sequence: TGTGCCAGCAGCGGACAAACTAGCGGGGGGAACAATGAGCAGTTCTTC.

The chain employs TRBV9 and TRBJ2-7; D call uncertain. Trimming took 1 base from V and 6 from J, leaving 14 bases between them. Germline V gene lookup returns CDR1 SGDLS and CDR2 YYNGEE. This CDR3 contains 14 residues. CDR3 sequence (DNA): TGTGCCAGCAGCGTACTCTGGCATTCAAGCGAGCAGTACTTC. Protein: CASSVLWHSSEQYF.

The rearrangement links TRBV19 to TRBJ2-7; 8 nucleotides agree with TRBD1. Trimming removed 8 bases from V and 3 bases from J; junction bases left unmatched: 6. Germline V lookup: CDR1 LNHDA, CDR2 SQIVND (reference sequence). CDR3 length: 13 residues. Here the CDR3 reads CASADRAGYEQYF. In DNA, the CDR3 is TGTGCCAGTGCGGACAGGGCGGGCTACGAGCAGTACTTC.

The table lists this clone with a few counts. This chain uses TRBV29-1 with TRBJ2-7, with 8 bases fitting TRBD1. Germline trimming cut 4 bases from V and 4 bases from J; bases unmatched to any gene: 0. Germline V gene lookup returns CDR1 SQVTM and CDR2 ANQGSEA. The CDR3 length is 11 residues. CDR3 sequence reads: CSVGTGYEQYF. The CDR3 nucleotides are TGCAGCGTTGGGACAGGGTACGAGCAGTACTTC.

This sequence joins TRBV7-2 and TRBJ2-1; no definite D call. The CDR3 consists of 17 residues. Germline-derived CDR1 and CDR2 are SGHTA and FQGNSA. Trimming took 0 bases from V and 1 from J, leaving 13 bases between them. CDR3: CASSLAIGTASYNEQFF. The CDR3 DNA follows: TGTGCCAGCAGCTTAGCGATCGGCACAGCATCCTACAATGAGCAGTTCTTC.

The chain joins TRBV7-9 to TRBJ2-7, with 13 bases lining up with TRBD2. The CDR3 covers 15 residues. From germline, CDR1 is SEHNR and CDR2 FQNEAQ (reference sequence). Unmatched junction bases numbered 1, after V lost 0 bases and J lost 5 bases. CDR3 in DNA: TGTGCCAGCAGCTTAGCCGGACTAGCGGGAGACGAGCAGTACGTC. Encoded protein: CASSLAGLAGDEQYV.

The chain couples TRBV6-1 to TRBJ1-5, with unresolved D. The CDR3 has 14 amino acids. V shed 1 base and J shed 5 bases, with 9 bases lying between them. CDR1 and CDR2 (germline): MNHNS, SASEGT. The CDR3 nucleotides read TGTGCCAGCAGTGAAGGCGGCAATGATCAGCCCCAGCATTTT. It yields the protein CASSEGGNDQPQHF.

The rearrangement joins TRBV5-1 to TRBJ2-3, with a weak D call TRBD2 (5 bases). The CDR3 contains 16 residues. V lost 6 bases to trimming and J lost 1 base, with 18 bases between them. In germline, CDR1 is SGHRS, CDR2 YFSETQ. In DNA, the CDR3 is TGCGCCAGCACCTTCTCACCCATCGGGGGCACAGATACGCAGTATTTT. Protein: CASTFSPIGGTDTQYF.

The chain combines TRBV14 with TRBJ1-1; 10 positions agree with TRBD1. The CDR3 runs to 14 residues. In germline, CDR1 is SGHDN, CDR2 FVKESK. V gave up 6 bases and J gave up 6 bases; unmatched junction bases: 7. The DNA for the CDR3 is TGTGCCAGCAGTCCGACAGGGGGCTTTCCTGAAGCTTTCTTT. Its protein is CASSPTGGFPEAFF. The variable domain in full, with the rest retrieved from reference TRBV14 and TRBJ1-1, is EAGVTQFPSHSVIEKGQTVTLRCDPISGHDNLYWYRRVMGKEIKFLLHFVKESKQDESGMPNNRFLAERTGGTYSTLKVQPAELEDSGVYFCASSPTGGFPEAFFGQGTRLTVV.

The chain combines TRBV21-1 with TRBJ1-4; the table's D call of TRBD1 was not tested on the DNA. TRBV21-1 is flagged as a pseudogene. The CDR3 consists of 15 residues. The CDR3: CARSERTGLDEKLFF. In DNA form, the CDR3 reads TGTGCCAGAAGTGAAAGGACAGGGTTGGATGAAAAACTGTTTTTT.

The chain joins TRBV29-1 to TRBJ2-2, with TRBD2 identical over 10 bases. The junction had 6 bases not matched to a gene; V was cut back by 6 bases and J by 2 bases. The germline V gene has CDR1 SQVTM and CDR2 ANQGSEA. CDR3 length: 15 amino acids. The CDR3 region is CSVQLLAGNTGELFF. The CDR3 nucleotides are TGCAGCGTCCAATTACTAGCGGGAAACACCGGGGAGCTGTTTTTT.

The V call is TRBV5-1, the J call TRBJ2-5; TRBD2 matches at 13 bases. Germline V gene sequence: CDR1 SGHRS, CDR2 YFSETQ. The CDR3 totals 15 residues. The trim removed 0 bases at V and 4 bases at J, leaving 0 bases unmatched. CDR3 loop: CASSLGTSGGETQYF. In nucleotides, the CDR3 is TGCGCCAGCAGCTTGGGGACTAGCGGGGGAGAGACCCAGTACTTC.

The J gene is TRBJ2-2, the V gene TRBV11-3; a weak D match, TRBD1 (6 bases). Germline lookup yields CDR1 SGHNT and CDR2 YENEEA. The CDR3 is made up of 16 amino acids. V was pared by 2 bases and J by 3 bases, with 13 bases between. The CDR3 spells CASSLRRQADTGELFF. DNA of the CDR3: TGTGCCAGCAGCTTACGTCGACAGGCAGACACCGGGGAGCTGTTTTTT.

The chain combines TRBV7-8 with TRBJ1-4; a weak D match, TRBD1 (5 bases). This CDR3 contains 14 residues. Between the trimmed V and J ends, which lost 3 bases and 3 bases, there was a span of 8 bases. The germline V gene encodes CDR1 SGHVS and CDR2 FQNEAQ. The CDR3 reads CASSFAGANEKLFF. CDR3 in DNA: TGTGCCAGCAGCTTTGCGGGGGCTAATGAAAAACTGTTTTTT.

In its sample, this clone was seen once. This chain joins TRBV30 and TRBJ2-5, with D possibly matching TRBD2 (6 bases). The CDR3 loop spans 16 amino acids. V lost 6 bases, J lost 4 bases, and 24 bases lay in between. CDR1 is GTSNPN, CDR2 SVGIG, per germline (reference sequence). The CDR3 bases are TGTGCCTGCCATGGGGTAGCGGTCTCGGATAGAGAGACCCAGTACTTC. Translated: CACHGVAVSDRETQYF.

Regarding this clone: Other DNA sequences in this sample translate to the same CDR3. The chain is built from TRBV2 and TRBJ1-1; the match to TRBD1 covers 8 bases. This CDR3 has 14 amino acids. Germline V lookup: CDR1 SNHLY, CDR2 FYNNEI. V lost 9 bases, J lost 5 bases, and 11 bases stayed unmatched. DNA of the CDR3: TGTGCCAGAGCAAGGACAGGGACGAATACTGAAGCTTTCTTT. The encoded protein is CARARTGTNTEAFF.

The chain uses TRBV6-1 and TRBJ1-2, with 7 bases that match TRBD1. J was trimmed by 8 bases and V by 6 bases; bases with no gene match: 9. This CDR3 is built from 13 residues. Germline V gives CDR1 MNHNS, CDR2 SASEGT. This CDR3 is CASRTTGTDGYTF. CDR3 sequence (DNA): TGTGCCAGCAGAACGACCGGGACAGACGGCTACACCTTC.

The CDR3 nucleotides are TGTGCCAGCGGGGGGGCAGAGACCCAGTACTTC. As protein: CASGGAETQYF. The chain uses TRBV2 and TRBJ2-5; D possibly corresponds to TRBD2 (7 bases). V was pared by 8 bases and J by 4 bases, with 8 bases between. CDR3 length: 11 residues. Per the germline V gene, CDR1 is SNHLY and CDR2 is FYNNEI.

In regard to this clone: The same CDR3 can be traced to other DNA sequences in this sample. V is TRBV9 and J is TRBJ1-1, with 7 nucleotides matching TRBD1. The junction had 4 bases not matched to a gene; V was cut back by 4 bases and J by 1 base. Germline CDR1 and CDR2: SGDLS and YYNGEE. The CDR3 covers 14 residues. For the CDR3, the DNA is TGTGCCAGCAGCCCTGGGACAGCGAACACTGAAGCTTTCTTT. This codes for CASSPGTANTEAFF.

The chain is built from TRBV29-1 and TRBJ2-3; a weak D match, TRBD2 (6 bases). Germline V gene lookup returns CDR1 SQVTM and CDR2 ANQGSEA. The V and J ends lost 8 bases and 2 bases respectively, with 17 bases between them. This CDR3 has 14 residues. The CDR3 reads CSSALGGTTDTQYF. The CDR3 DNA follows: TGCAGCTCCGCCCTGGGGGGAACCACAGATACGCAGTATTTT.